The next 10 T cell receptor beta chains were all read from a single sample in a study of cytomegalovirus exposure and HLA in healthy donors. Clones were read by immunoSEQ multiplex PCR, and TCRdb kept only the in-frame ones, dropping some. Among approximately 220,000 clones listed, approximately 90% were seen once. Material for sequencing was PBMCs. All receptors come from a man between 18 and 35 years old in good health and CMV-seronegative.

The chain couples TRBV6-5 to TRBJ2-2; TRBD2 matches at 12 bases. The junction had 8 bases not matched to a gene; V was cut back by 10 bases and J by 5 bases. This CDR3 has 15 residues. Germline CDR1 reads MNHEY; CDR2 reads SVGAGI. The CDR3 here is CATQSLAGGTGELFF. As DNA, the CDR3 is TGTGCCACCCAATCTCTAGCGGGGGGGACCGGGGAGCTGTTTTTT.

The chain uses TRBV28 and TRBJ2-7, with D possibly TRBD2 on 6 matching bases. Germline V gene lookup returns CDR1 MDHEN and CDR2 SYDVKM. The CDR3 runs 15 residues. With 5 bases removed from V and 3 bases from J, the gap between germline ends came to 17 bases. The CDR3 protein is CASSPDLSGIYEQYF. In DNA, the CDR3 is TGTGCCAGCAGTCCCGACCTTAGCGGAATCTACGAGCAGTACTTC. The complete variable domain, with remaining parts taken from reference TRBV28 and TRBJ2-7, reads DVKVTQSSRYLVKRTGEKVFLECVQDMDHENMFWYRQDPGLGLRLIYFSYDVKMKEKGDIPEGYSVSREKKERFSLILESASTNQTSMYLCASSPDLSGIYEQYFGPGTRLTVT.

This clone was counted a few times. The chain links TRBV7-9 to TRBJ2-7; 8 nucleotides match TRBD2. This CDR3 spans 13 amino acids. Germline V lookup: CDR1 SEHNR, CDR2 FQNEAQ (reference sequence). The V and J ends lost 4 bases and 4 bases, in that order; junction bases with no gene match: 3. The chain's CDR3 is CASSSSGYYEQYF. In DNA form, the CDR3 reads TGTGCCAGCAGCTCTAGCGGGTATTACGAGCAGTACTTC.

The J gene is TRBJ1-5, the V gene TRBV6-6; D uncertain. The ends were cut back, 5 bases at V and 3 bases at J, with 5 bases in the middle. Germline V lookup: CDR1 MNHNY, CDR2 SVGAGI (reference sequence). This CDR3 has 12 amino acids. The CDR3 loop is CASSPNNQPQHF. For the CDR3, the DNA is TGTGCCAGCAGTCCAAACAATCAGCCCCAGCATTTT.

This clone was detected only once. The gene calls are TRBV5-6 and TRBJ2-1; D is uncertain. The CDR3 has 13 amino acids. Germline CDR1 and CDR2: SGHDT and YYEEEE. Between the trimmed V and J ends, which lost 0 bases and 6 bases, there was a span of 7 bases. CDR3 amino acids: CASSLGAGNEQFF. CDR3 nucleotide sequence: TGTGCCAGCAGCTTGGGGGCCGGCAATGAGCAGTTCTTC.

This chain joins TRBV5-8 and TRBJ1-4, with 7 bases matching TRBD1. With 5 bases clipped from V and 8 bases from J, the junction kept 9 bases outside the gene matches. The germline V gene has CDR1 SGHTS and CDR2 YDEGEE. This CDR3 comprises 14 residues. CDR3 sequence: CASRPTGVGEKLFF. As DNA, the CDR3 is TGTGCCAGCAGGCCTACAGGGGTGGGGGAAAAACTGTTTTTT.

The CDR3 DNA reads TGCGCCAGCAGCCAAGCGCGGCTAGCGGTACCCTACAATGAGCAGTTCTTC. This translates into CASSQARLAVPYNEQFF. The chain has TRBV4-1 and TRBJ2-1; 7 bases align to TRBD2. Germline-derived CDR1 and CDR2 are MGHRA and YSYEKL. CDR3 length: 17 amino acids. V shed 1 base and J 2 bases; nucleotides not matched to a gene: 8.

The chain is built from TRBV6-1 and TRBJ1-4; unclear D gene. Trimming cost V 2 bases and J 6 bases, with 10 bases left between them. Germline CDR1 is MNHNS and CDR2 is SASEGT. CDR3 length equals 14 residues. CDR3 residues: CASSELGSDEKLFF. The CDR3 bases are TGTGCCAGCAGTGAATTAGGGAGCGATGAAAAACTGTTTTTT.

The chain recombines TRBV5-1 with TRBJ2-5; D ambiguous. The V and J ends lost 1 base and 5 bases respectively, with 6 bases between them. The length of the CDR3 is 12 residues. Per germline, CDR1 SGHRS and CDR2 YFSETQ. CDR3 bases: TGCGCCAGCAGCTTGAGCAGGGAGACCCAGTACTTC. Protein: CASSLSRETQYF.

The chain combines TRBV18 with TRBJ2-3, with D perhaps matching TRBD2 (6 bases). Trimming took 3 bases from V and 6 from J, leaving 13 bases between them. The CDR3 length is 14 residues. Germline CDR1 and CDR2: KGHSH and LQKENI. Here the CDR3 reads CASSPTDRGDTQYF. The CDR3 nucleotides are TGTGCCAGCTCACCGACTGATCGGGGGGATACGCAGTATTTT.